This TCR beta chain is drawn from a study of T cell changes during pregnancy in multiple sclerosis. The CDR3 length is 16 residues. Germline V gives CDR1 SGHNT, CDR2 YYREEE (reference sequence). V lost 4 bases and J lost 0; bases outside the gene matches: 2. This table comes from immunoSEQ multiplex PCR, and its TCRdb copy is limited to in-frame clones, with some not included. The sample has approximately 100,000 clones, 91% seen once; the top ten hold 3.5%. Source: peripheral blood, taken after pregnancy. The sequence was obtained from a female donor with multiple sclerosis, enrolled in a pregnancy study. The chain carries TRBV5-4 and TRBJ2-1, with 12 bases fitting TRBD2. As DNA, the CDR3 is TGTGCCAGCAGCCCGACTAGCGGGGGCTCCTACAATGAGCAGTTCTTC. Its protein is CASSPTSGGSYNEQFF.